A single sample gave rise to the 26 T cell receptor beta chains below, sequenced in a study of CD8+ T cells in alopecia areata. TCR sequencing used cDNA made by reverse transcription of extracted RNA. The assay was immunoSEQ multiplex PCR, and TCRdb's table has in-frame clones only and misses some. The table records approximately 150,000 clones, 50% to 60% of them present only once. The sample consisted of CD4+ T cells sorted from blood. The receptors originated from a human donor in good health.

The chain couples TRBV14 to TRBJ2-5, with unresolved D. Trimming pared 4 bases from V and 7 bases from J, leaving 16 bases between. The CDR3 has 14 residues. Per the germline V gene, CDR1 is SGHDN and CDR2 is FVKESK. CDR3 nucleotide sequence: TGTGCCAGCAGCCCCTTAGATTCAAGATGGACCCAGTACTTC. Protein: CASSPLDSRWTQYF. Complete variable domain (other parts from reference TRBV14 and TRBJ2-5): EAGVTQFPSHSVIEKGQTVTLRCDPISGHDNLYWYRRVMGKEIKFLLHFVKESKQDESGMPNNRFLAERTGGTYSTLKVQPAELEDSGVYFCASSPLDSRWTQYFGPGTRLLVL.

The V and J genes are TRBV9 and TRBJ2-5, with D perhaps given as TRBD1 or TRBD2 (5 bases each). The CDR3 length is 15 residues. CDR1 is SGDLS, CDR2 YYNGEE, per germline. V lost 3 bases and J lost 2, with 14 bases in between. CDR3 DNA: TGTGCCAGCAGCGAGGGATCCGGGGCACAAGAGACCCAGTACTTC. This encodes CASSEGSGAQETQYF. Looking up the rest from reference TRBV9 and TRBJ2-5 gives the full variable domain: DSGVTQTPKHLITATGQRVTLRCSPRSGDLSVYWYQQSLDQGLQFLIQYYNGEERAKGNILERFSAQQFPDLHSELNLSSLELGDSALYFCASSEGSGAQETQYFGPGTRLLVL.

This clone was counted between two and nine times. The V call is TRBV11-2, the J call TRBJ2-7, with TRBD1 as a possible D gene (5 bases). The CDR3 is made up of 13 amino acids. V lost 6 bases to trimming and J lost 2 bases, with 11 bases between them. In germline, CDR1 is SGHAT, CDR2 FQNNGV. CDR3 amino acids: CASRKTAAYEQYF. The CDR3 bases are TGTGCCAGCAGAAAGACAGCCGCCTACGAGCAGTACTTC. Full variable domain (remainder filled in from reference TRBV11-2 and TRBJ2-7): EAGVAQSPRYKIIEKRQSVAFWCNPISGHATLYWYQQILGQGPKLLIQFQNNGVVDDSQLPKDRFSAERLKGVDSTLKIQPAKLEDSAVYLCASRKTAAYEQYFGPGTRLTVT.

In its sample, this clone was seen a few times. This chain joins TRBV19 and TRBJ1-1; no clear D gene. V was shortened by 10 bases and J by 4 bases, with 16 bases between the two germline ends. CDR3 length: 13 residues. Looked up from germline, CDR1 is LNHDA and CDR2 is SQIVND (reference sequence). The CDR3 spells CATLRPSGTEAFF. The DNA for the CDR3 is TGTGCCACCCTAAGGCCTTCCGGCACTGAAGCTTTCTTT.

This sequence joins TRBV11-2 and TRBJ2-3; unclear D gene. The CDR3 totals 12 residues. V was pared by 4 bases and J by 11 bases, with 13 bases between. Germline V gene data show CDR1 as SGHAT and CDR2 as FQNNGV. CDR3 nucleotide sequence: TGTGCCAGCAGCTATACTCTATTCAAGCAGTATTTT. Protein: CASSYTLFKQYF. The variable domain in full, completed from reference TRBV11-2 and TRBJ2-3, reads EAGVAQSPRYKIIEKRQSVAFWCNPISGHATLYWYQQILGQGPKLLIQFQNNGVVDDSQLPKDRFSAERLKGVDSTLKIQPAKLEDSAVYLCASSYTLFKQYFGPGTRLTVL.

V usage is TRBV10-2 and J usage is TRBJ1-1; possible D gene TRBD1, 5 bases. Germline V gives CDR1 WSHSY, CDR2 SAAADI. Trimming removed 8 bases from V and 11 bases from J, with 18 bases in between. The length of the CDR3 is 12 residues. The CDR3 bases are TGCGCCAGCGTCTCTCGTAGAGGGGAGGCTTTCTTT. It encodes CASVSRRGEAFF.

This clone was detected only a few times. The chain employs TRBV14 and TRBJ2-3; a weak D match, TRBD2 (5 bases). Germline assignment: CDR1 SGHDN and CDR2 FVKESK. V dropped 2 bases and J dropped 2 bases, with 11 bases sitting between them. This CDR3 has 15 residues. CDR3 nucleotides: TGTGCCAGCAGCCAACCATCGCGGGCCACAGATACGCAGTATTTT. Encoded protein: CASSQPSRATDTQYF.

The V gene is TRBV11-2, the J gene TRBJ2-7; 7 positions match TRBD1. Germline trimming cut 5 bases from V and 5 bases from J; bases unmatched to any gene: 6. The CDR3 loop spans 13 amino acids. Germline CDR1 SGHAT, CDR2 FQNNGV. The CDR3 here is CASSPLTGNEQYF. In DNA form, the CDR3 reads TGTGCCAGCAGCCCTTTGACAGGGAACGAGCAGTACTTC.

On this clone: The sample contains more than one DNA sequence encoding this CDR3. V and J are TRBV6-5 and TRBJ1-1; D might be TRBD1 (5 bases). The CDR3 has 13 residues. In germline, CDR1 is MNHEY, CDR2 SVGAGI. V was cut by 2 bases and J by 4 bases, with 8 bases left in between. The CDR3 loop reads CASSYGGGTEAFF. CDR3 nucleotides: TGTGCCAGCAGTTACGGTGGGGGCACTGAAGCTTTCTTT.

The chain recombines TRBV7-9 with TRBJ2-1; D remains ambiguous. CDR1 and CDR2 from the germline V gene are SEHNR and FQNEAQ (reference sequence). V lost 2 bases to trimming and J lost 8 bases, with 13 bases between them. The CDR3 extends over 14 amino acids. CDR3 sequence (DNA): TGTGCCAGCAGCTTATTCGGGCCGACGGATGAGCAGTTCTTC. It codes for CASSLFGPTDEQFF.

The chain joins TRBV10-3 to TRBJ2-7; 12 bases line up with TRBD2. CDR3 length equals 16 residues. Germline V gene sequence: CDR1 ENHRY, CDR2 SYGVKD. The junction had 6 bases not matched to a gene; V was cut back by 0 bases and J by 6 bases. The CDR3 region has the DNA TGTGCCATCAGTGAGTCCGGACTAGCGGGAACCGGCGAGCAGTACTTC. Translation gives CAISESGLAGTGEQYF.

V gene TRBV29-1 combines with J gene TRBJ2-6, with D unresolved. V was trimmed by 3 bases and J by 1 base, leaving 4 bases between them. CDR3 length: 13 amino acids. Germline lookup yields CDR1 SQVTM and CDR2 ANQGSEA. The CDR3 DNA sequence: TGCAGCGTTGATTTGTCTGGGGCCAACGTCCTGACTTTC. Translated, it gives CSVDLSGANVLTF.

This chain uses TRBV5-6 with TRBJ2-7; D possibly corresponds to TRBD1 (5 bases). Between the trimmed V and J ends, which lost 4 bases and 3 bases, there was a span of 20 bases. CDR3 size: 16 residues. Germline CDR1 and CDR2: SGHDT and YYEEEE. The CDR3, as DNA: TGTGCCAGCAGCCGTATCCCTTCGACAGCCAACTACGAGCAGTACTTC. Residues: CASSRIPSTANYEQYF.

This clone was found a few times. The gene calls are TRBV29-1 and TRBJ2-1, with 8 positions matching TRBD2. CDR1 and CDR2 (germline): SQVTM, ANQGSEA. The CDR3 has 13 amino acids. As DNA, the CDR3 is TGCAGTGGCCTAGCGGGCACCTACAATGAGCAGTTCTTC. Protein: CSGLAGTYNEQFF.

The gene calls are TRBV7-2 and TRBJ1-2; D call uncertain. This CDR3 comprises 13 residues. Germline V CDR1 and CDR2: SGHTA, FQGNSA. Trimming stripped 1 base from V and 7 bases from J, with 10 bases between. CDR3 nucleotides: TGTGCCAGCAGCTTAGGAATTTCGGGTGGCTACACCTTC. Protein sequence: CASSLGISGGYTF.

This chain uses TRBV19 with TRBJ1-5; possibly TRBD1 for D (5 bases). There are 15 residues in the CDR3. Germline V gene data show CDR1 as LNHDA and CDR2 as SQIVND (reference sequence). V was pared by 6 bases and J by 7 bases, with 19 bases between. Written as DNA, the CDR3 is TGTGCCAGTAGATCCGAGGAGGTACAGGTACAGCCCCAGCATTTT. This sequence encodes CASRSEEVQVQPQHF.

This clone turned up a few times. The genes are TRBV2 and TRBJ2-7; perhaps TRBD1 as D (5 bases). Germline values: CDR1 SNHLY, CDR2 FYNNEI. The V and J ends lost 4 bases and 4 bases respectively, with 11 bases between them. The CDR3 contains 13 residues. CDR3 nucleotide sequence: TGTGCCAGCAGTGGCAGGGTATCGTACGAGCAGTACTTC. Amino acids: CASSGRVSYEQYF.

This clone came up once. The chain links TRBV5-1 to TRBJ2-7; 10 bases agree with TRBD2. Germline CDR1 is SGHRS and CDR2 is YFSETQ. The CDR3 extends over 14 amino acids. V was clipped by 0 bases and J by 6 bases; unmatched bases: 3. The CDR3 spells CASSLGSGRVEQYF. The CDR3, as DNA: TGCGCCAGCAGCTTGGGAAGCGGGAGGGTCGAGCAGTACTTC.

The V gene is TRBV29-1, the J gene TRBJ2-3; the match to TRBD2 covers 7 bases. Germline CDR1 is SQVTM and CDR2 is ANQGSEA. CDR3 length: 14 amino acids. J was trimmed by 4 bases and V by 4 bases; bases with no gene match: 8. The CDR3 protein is CSVVGLAEPDTQYF. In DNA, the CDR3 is TGCAGCGTTGTAGGGCTAGCGGAACCAGATACGCAGTATTTT.

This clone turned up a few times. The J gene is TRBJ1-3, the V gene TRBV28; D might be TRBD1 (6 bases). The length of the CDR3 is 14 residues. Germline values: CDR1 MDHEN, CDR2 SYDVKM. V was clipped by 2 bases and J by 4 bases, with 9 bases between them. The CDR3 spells CASSLLGQGNTIYF. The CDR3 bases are TGTGCCAGCAGTTTACTAGGACAGGGAAACACCATATATTTT.

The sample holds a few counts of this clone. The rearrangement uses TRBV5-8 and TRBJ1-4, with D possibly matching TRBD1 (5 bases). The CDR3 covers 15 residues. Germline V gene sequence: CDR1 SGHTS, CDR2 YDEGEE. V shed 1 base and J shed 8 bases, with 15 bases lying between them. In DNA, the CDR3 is TGTGCCAGCAGCTTGTCGGGACGGAAAAGCGAAAAACTGTTTTTT. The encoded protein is CASSLSGRKSEKLFF.

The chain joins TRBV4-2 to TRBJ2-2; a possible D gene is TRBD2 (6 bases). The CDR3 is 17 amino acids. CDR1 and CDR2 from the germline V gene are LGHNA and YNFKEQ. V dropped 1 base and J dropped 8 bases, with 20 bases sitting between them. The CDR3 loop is CASSQAAGGTPGGELFF. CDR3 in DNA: TGTGCCAGCAGCCAAGCCGCTGGGGGGACCCCAGGGGGGGAGCTGTTTTTT.

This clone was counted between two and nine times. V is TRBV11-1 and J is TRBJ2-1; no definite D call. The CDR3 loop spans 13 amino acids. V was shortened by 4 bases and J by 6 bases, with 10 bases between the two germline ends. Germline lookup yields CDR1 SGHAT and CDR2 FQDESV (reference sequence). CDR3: CASSSPYPNEQFF. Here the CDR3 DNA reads TGTGCCAGCAGCTCCCCCTACCCCAATGAGCAGTTCTTC.

CDR3 nucleotide sequence: TGTGCCAGCACCCCGACGGCTCACGGGAAAAACATTCAGTACTTC. This gives the protein CASTPTAHGKNIQYF. The chain recombines TRBV7-2 with TRBJ2-4; no firm D call. Germline V gene data show CDR1 as SGHTA and CDR2 as FQGNSA. The CDR3 has 15 amino acids. Trimming left V 7 bases short and J 4 bases short, with 17 bases between. The variable domain in full, with the rest retrieved from reference TRBV7-2 and TRBJ2-4, is GAGVSQSPSNKVTEKGKDVELRCDPISGHTALYWYRQSLGQGLEFLIYFQGNSAPDKSGLPSDRFSAERTGGSVSTLTIQRTQQEDSAVYLCASTPTAHGKNIQYFGAGTRLSVL.

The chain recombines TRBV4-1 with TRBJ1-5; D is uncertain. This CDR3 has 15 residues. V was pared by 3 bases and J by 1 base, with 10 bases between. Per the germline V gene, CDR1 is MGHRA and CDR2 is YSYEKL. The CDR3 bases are TGCGCCAGCAGCCATTGGGTGGGCAGCAATCAGCCCCAGCATTTT. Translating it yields CASSHWVGSNQPQHF.

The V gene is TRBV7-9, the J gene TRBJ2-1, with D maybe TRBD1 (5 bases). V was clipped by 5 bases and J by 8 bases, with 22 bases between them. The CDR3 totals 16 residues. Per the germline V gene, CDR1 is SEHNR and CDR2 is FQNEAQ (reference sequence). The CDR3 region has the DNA TGTGCCAGCAGCCTCCCTCCAGGGTCCAATTTCGATGAGCAGTTCTTC. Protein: CASSLPPGSNFDEQFF. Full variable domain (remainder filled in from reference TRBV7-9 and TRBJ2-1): DTGVSQNPRHKITKRGQNVTFRCDPISEHNRLYWYRQTLGQGPEFLTYFQNEAQLEKSRLLSDRFSAERPKGSFSTLEIQRTEQGDSAMYLCASSLPPGSNFDEQFFGPGTRLTVL.